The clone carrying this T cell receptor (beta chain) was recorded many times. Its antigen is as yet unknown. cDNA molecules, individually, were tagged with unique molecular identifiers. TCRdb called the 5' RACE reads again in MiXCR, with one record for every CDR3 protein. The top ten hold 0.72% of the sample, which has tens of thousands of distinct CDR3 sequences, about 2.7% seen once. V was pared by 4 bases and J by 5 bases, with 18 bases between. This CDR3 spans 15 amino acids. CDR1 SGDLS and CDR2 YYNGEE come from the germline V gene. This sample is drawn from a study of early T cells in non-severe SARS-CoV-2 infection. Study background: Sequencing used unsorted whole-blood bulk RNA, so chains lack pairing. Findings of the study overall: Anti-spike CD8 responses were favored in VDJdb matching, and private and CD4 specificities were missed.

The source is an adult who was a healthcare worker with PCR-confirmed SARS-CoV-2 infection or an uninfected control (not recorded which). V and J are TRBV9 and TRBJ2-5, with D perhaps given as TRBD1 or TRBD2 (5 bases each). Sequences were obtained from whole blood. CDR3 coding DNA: TGTGCCAGCAGCATACTCGGGACCCCGGCGGAGACCCAGTACTTC. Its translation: CASSILGTPAETQYF.